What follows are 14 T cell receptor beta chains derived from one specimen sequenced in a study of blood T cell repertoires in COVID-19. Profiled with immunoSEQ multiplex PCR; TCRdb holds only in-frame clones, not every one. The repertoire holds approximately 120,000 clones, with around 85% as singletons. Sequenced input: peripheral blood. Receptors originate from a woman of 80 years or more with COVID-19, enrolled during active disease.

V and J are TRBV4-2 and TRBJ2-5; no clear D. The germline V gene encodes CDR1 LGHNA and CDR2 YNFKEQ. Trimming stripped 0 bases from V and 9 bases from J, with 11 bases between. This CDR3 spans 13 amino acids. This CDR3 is CASSQDVSTAQYF. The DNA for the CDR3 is TGTGCCAGCAGCCAAGACGTTTCTACGGCCCAGTACTTC.

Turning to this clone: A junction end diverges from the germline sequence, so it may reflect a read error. CDR3 amino acids: CARSDATGAGGGEQYF. DNA for the CDR3: TGTGCCCGCAGCGACGCGACAGGAGCGGGGGGGGGAGAGCAGTACTTC. The genes are TRBV9 and TRBJ2-7, with 10 bases fitting TRBD2. This CDR3 has 16 amino acids. The germline V gene encodes CDR1 SGDLS and CDR2 YYNGEE.

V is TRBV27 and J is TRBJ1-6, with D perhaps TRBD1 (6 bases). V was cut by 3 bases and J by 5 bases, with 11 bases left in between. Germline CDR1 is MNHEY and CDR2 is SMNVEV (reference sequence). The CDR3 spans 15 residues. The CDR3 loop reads CASSFTGPDNSPLHF. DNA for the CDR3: TGTGCCAGCAGTTTCACAGGGCCGGATAATTCACCCCTCCACTTT.

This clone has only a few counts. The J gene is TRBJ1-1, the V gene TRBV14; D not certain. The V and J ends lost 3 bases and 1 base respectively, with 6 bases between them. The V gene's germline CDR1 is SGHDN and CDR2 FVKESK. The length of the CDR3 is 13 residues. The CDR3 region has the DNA TGTGCCAGCAGCCAGGGCTGGAACACTGAAGCTTTCTTT. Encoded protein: CASSQGWNTEAFF.

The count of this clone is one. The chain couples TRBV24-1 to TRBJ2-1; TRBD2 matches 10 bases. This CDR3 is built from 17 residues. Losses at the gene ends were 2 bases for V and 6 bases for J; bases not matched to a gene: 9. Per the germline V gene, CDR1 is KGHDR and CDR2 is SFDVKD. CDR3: CATSDSRLAGDGNEQFF. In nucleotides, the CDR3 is TGTGCCACCAGTGATTCTCGTCTAGCGGGAGATGGCAATGAGCAGTTCTTC.

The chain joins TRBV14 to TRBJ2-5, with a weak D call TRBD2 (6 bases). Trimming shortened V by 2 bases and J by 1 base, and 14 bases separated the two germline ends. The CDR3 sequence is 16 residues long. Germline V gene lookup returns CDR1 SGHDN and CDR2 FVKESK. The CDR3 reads CASSQWRGSGQETQYF. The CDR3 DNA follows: TGTGCCAGCAGCCAATGGCGGGGAAGCGGCCAAGAGACCCAGTACTTC.

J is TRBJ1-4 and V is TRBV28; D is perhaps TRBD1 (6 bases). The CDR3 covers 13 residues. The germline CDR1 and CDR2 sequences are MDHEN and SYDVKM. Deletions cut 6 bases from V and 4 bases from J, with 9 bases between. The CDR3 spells CASRDSYNEKLFF. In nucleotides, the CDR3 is TGTGCCAGCAGGGACAGTTATAATGAAAAACTGTTTTTT.

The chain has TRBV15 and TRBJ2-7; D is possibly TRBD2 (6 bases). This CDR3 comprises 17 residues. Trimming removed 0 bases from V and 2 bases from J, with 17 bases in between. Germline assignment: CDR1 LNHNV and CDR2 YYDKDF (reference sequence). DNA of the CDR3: TGTGCCACCAGCAGAGATTCGCCGGGACTCCGAGCCTACGAGCAGTACTTC. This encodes CATSRDSPGLRAYEQYF.

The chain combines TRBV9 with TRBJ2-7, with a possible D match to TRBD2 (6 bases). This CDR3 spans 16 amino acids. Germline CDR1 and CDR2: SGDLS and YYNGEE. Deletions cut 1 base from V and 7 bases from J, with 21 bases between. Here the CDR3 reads CASSVSPAGGAGEQYF. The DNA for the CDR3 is TGTGCCAGCAGCGTATCACCTGCGGGCGGGGCAGGGGAGCAGTACTTC.

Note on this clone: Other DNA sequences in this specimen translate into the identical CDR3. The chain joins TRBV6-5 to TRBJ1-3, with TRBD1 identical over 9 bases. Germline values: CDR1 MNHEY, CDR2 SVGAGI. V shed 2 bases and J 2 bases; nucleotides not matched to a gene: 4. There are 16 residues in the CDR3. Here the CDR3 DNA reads TGTGCCAGCAGTTACCGGGACAGGGTAGCTGGAAACACCATATATTTT. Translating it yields CASSYRDRVAGNTIYF.

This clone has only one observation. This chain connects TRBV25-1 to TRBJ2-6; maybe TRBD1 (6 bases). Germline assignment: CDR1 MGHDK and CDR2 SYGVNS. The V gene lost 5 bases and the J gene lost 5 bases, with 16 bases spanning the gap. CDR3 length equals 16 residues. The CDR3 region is CASSSDSTSWANVLTF. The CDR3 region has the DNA TGTGCCAGCAGTTCGGACAGCACCTCCTGGGCCAACGTCCTGACTTTC.

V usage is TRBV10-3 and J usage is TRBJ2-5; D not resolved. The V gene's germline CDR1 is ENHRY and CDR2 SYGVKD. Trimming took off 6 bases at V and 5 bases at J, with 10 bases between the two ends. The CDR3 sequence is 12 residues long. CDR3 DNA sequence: TGTGCCATCAGGCGAGTGGGCGAGACCCAGTACTTC. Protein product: CAIRRVGETQYF.

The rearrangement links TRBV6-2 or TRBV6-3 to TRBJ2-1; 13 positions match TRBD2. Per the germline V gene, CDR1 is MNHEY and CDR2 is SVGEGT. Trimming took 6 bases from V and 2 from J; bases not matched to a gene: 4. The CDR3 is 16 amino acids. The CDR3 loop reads CASSPGTSGTYNEQFF. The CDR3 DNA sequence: TGTGCCAGCAGCCCCGGGACTAGCGGGACCTACAATGAGCAGTTCTTC.

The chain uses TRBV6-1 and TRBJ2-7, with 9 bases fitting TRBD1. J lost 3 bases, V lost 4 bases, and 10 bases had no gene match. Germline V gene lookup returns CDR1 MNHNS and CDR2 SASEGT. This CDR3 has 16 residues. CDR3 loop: CASSGGPGQGIYEQYF. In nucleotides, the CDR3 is TGTGCCAGCAGTGGGGGCCCGGGACAGGGCATCTACGAGCAGTACTTC.